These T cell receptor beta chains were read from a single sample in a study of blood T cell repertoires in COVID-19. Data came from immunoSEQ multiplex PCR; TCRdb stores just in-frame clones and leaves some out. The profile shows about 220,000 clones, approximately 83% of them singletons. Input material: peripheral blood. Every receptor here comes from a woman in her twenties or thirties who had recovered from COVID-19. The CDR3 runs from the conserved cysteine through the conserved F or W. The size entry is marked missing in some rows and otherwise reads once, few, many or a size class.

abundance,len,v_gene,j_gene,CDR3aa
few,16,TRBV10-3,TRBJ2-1,CAISDTGTGVYNEQFF
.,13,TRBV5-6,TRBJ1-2,CATQRGADYGYTF
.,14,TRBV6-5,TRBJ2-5,CASRRDEITALQYF
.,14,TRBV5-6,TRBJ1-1,CASSPGWREIEAFF
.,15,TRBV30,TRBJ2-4,CAWSVGTGEWSIQYF
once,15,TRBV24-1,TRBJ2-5,CATSEASGGTETQYF
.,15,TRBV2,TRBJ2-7,CASSVTGTGYYEQYF
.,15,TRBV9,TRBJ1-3,CASSVVAGYGNTIYF
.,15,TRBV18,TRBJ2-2,CASSPPRGATGELFF
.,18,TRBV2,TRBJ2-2,CASSEAPSGYANTGELFF
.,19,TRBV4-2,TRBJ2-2,CASSQPGGLAGGGTGELFF